These T cell receptor beta chains were read from a single sample in a study of T cells after yellow fever vaccination. Each CDR3 protein is one row after TCRdb ran MiXCR on the 5' RACE reads. The data contain 550,000 or so distinct CDR3 sequences, over 15% of them singletons. Sequenced material: PBMCs, taken 15 days after the yellow fever booster vaccination. The receptor set was obtained from a man under 40 who received the YFV17D yellow fever vaccine. Both conserved end residues are part of each CDR3. Fields, in order: CDR3 DNA, CDR3 protein, clone size, J gene, D gene, V gene. The D gene is left open where the match is weak. Size values are once, few and many counts, or a class for expanded clones, and some rows have none.

TGCAGTGCTAGGACGGGAGGAGAGCAGTACTTC CSARTGGEQYF . TRBJ2-7 TRBD2 TRBV20-1
TGTGCCAGCTCACCCAGGGCTTCAAGGGAGACCCAGTACTTC CASSPRASRETQYF . TRBJ2-5 . TRBV18
TGTGCCAGCAGTGGGGGACTAGCGCCAATGAACACCGGGGAGCTGTTTTTT CASSGGLAPMNTGELFF few TRBJ2-2 TRBD2 TRBV12-3/TRBV12-4
TGCAGTGCAAAGAGTCCTGGGGCCTACGAGCAGTACTTC CSAKSPGAYEQYF few TRBJ2-7 . TRBV20-1
TGTGCCAGCAGCCTGAGCGGGAGGGCCCCCGGGGAGCTGTTTTTT CASSLSGRAPGELFF . TRBJ2-2 TRBD2 TRBV7-2
TGTGCCAGCAGAGGACAGGATAATCGGGCCCAGCATTTT CASRGQDNRAQHF few TRBJ1-5 TRBD1 TRBV25-1
TGTGCCAGCAGTCCAACGGGAGGGGTTCGGGGCACCGGGGAGCTGTTTTTT CASSPTGGVRGTGELFF few TRBJ2-2 TRBD2 TRBV6-2/TRBV6-3
TGTGCCAGCAGACTGAATAGCGGGAGTGGAAAAGAGACCCAGTACTTC CASRLNSGSGKETQYF . TRBJ2-5 TRBD2 TRBV11-2
TGCGCCAGCAGCGCTCGGGAGGGCCGCGAGACCCAGTACTTC CASSAREGRETQYF once TRBJ2-5 TRBD2 TRBV5-1
TGTGCCAGTAAGGGCGGGGCGACTCCCTACGAGCAGTACTTC CASKGGATPYEQYF once TRBJ2-7 . TRBV7-2
TGTGCCAGCAGGGGGACTAGTCGGACTGGGGCCAACGTCCTGACTTTC CASRGTSRTGANVLTF few TRBJ2-6 TRBD2 TRBV12-3/TRBV12-4
TGTGCCAGCAGTTCTGGGGAATATAGCAATCAGCCCCAGCATTTT CASSSGEYSNQPQHF . TRBJ1-5 . TRBV12-3/TRBV12-4
TGTGCCAGCAGCCCTGCCAAGTTCTACAATGAGCAGTTCTTC CASSPAKFYNEQFF few TRBJ2-1 . TRBV6-1
TGCAGTGCCCAGAGGGACTCTGGGGCCAACGTCCTGACTTTC CSAQRDSGANVLTF few TRBJ2-6 . TRBV20-1
TGCAGTGCTTCCAGGGTAGCGGGAGGGCCGCAAGATACGCAGTATTTT CSASRVAGGPQDTQYF few TRBJ2-3 TRBD2 TRBV20-1
TGTGCCAGCAGTGGGGGGGACAGCTCAGGGGCCAACGTCCTGACTTTC CASSGGDSSGANVLTF . TRBJ2-6 . TRBV6-1